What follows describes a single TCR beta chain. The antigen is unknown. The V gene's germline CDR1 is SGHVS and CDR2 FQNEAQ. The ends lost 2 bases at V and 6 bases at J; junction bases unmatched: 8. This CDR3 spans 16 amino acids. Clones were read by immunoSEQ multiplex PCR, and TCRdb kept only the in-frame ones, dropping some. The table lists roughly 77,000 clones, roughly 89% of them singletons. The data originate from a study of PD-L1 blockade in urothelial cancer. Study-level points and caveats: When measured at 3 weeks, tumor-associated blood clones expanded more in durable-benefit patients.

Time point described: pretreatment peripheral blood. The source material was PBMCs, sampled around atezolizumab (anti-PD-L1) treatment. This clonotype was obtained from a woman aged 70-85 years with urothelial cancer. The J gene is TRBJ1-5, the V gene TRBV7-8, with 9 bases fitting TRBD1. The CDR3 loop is CASSLTGGAGIQPQHF. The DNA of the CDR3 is TGTGCCAGCAGCTTAACAGGGGGCGCCGGGATTCAGCCCCAGCATTTT.